This T cell receptor (beta chain) emerged from a study of OX40 agonist ivuxolimab in advanced cancers. Study in general: Dosing consisted of intravenous ivuxolimab at 0.01 to 10 mg/kg every 2 weeks. Partial responses were achieved by three patients: one hepatocellular carcinoma, two cutaneous melanoma. Regarding the study as a whole: The 0.1-3.0 mg/kg partial responders had among the lowest clonal expansion.

CDR3 length: 13 amino acids. Between the trimmed V and J ends, which lost 5 bases and 5 bases, there was a span of 12 bases. Germline CDR1 reads SEHNR; CDR2 reads FQNEAQ (reference sequence). Regarding this clone: Its antigen is unknown.

This table comes from immunoSEQ multiplex PCR, and its TCRdb copy is limited to in-frame clones, with some not included. This sample has tens of thousands of clones, with 81% found just once. Drawing of blood for sampling happened at baseline, at cycle 4 day 1, and at cycle 7 day 1. The clonotype originates from an adult with an advanced solid tumor such as melanoma, head and neck, liver or kidney cancer. Sequenced here: CD4+ or CD8+ T cells sorted from blood, sampled in a trial of the OX40 agonist ivuxolimab. The V call is TRBV7-9, the J call TRBJ1-1, with D tentatively TRBD1 (5 bases). The CDR3 loop reads CASSPIGTTEAFF. The DNA for the CDR3 is TGTGCCAGCAGCCCCATAGGGACTACTGAAGCTTTCTTT.